What follows are 12 T cell receptor beta chains derived from one specimen sequenced in a study of T cell responses to AZD1222 COVID-19 vaccine listed by TCRdb under 2021. The method behind the library was the immunoSEQ multiplex PCR assay. TCRdb carries this immuneACCESS record with in-frame sequences only. Its versions omit some clonotypes, under half of them owing to an unresolved V gene in the studies checked, with the rest unexplained. The sample table records more than 250,000 clones; 93% of these occur just once. Together, the top ten hold around 0.5% of the sample. Read against the paper, the sample's time point label means: baseline before first vaccination. This sample comprised peripheral blood, obtained on day 0 of AZD1222 vaccination. The receptors were gathered from an adult in good health.

The chain joins TRBV28 to TRBJ1-1; possible D gene TRBD1, 5 bases. Germline values: CDR1 MDHEN, CDR2 SYDVKM. V lost 1 base, J lost 2 bases, and 17 bases lay in between. The CDR3 sequence is 17 residues long. In DNA form, the CDR3 reads TGTGCCAGCAGTTTATTCCTGTCCCGGGGCTTCAACACTGAAGCTTTCTTT. This sequence encodes CASSLFLSRGFNTEAFF.

The V and J genes are TRBV7-8 and TRBJ1-5, with TRBD1 identical over 10 bases. CDR1 is SGHVS and CDR2 is FQNEAQ in the germline V gene. V lost 1 base, J lost 5 bases, and 2 bases stayed unmatched. The CDR3 is 15 residues long. The CDR3, as DNA: TGTGCCAGCAGCTTAGAGACAGGGGGCGATCAGCCCCAGCATTTT. Amino acids: CASSLETGGDQPQHF.

This chain connects TRBV5-1 to TRBJ2-7; D remains ambiguous. The length of the CDR3 is 16 residues. Trimming left V 0 bases short and J 1 base short, with 14 bases between. Per germline, CDR1 SGHRS and CDR2 YFSETQ. The CDR3 is CASSLERLETSYEQYF. The DNA for the CDR3 is TGCGCCAGCAGCTTGGAAAGGCTGGAGACGTCCTACGAGCAGTACTTC.

The chain has TRBV30 and TRBJ2-1; D gene ambiguous. Trimming cost V 0 bases and J 9 bases, with 6 bases left between them. This CDR3 region has 11 residues. Germline V CDR1 and CDR2: GTSNPN, SVGIG (reference sequence). The CDR3 spells CAWSVLGEQFF. The CDR3 DNA sequence: TGTGCCTGGAGTGTACTCGGTGAGCAGTTCTTC.

The rearrangement joins TRBV27 to TRBJ2-7, with D tentatively TRBD1 (5 bases). CDR1 MNHEY and CDR2 SMNVEV come from the germline V gene (reference sequence). The CDR3 has 16 residues. V shed 3 bases and J shed 2 bases, with 17 bases lying between them. The CDR3 DNA is TGTGCCAGCAGTTTTCAGCAGGGTACCTTACCCTACGAGCAGTACTTC. It encodes CASSFQQGTLPYEQYF.

The chain uses TRBV19 and TRBJ1-3, with D tentatively TRBD1 (5 bases). The germline V gene has CDR1 LNHDA and CDR2 SQIVND (reference sequence). V was shortened by 7 bases and J by 9 bases, with 10 bases between the two germline ends. The CDR3 runs to 11 residues. The CDR3 is CASKGDGTIYF. In nucleotides, the CDR3 is TGTGCCAGTAAAGGGGACGGCACCATATATTTT.

The V and J genes are TRBV4-1 and TRBJ2-1, with 8 bases matching TRBD2. Germline V gene sequence: CDR1 MGHRA, CDR2 YSYEKL. J lost 5 bases, V lost 3 bases, and 6 bases had no gene match. CDR3 length: 15 residues. The DNA for the CDR3 is TGCGCCAGCAGCCATCCGGGACTAGGGAACAATGAGCAGTTCTTC. Translation gives CASSHPGLGNNEQFF.

The chain uses TRBV5-4 and TRBJ1-4, with TRBD1 as a possible D gene (6 bases). Germline CDR1 SGHNT, CDR2 YYREEE (reference sequence). The CDR3 runs to 15 residues. Trimming removed 4 bases from V and 5 bases from J, with 15 bases in between. The CDR3 region is CASSRFGTRNEKLFF. In DNA form, the CDR3 reads TGTGCCAGCAGCCGCTTCGGGACAAGAAATGAAAAACTGTTTTTT.

The V and J genes are TRBV12-3 or TRBV12-4 and TRBJ1-1, with D perhaps TRBD1 (5 bases). This CDR3 contains 13 residues. Trimming left V 4 bases short and J 10 bases short, with 16 bases between. The CDR3 region is CASSSTSTGGAFF. CDR3 DNA: TGTGCCAGCAGTTCAACATCAACAGGCGGAGCTTTCTTT.

The rearrangement uses TRBV28 and TRBJ1-1, with D perhaps matching TRBD1 (5 bases). Germline CDR1 and CDR2: MDHEN and SYDVKM. The CDR3 covers 17 residues. V was shortened by 6 bases and J by 4 bases, with 24 bases between the two germline ends. CDR3 nucleotide sequence: TGTGCCAGCAGCCCCACGTGGGGGATTTATGAGAGCACTGAAGCTTTCTTT. It specifies CASSPTWGIYESTEAFF.

V is TRBV18 and J is TRBJ1-1; D is ambiguous. V shed 6 bases and J shed 4 bases, with 9 bases lying between them. The CDR3 consists of 12 residues. CDR1 is KGHSH and CDR2 is LQKENI in the germline V gene. This CDR3 reads CASSLDGTEAFF. The DNA for the CDR3 is TGTGCCAGCTCGCTCGACGGCACTGAAGCTTTCTTT.

The V call is TRBV28, the J call TRBJ2-2; 13 nucleotides match TRBD2. Germline V CDR1 and CDR2: MDHEN, SYDVKM. Unmatched junction bases numbered 10, after V lost 5 bases and J lost 1 base. This CDR3 is 19 amino acids long. CDR3 region: CASSRRLAGGYRNTGELFF. In DNA, the CDR3 is TGTGCCAGCAGTCGGCGACTAGCGGGGGGCTATCGGAACACCGGGGAGCTGTTTTTT.